A selection of T cell receptor beta chains follows, all from one sample in a study of blood T cell repertoires in COVID-19. Produced via immunoSEQ multiplex PCR; TCRdb's table is partial and in-frame only. The repertoire holds around 320,000 clones, roughly 87% seen once, with roughly 2.1% in the top ten. The sequencing input was peripheral blood. The receptors were gathered from a man aged 18 to 30 with active or convalescent COVID-19. CDR3s include the opening cysteine and the closing phenylalanine or tryptophan. The order of the fields is J gene, D gene, V gene, clone size, CDR3 DNA, CDR3 protein. D genes are given only for firm matches. Size values are once, few and many counts, or a class for expanded clones, and some rows have none.

j_call: TRBJ2-7; d_call: NA; v_call: TRBV6-2/TRBV6-3; clone_size: NA; cdr3_nt: TGTGCCAGCAGTGACAGTCCCTACGAGCAGTACTTC; cdr3_aa: CASSDSPYEQYF
j_call: TRBJ2-5; d_call: TRBD1; v_call: TRBV10-3; clone_size: NA; cdr3_nt: TGTGCCATCAGTGGAGGACAGGTACAAGAGACCCAGTACTTC; cdr3_aa: CAISGGQVQETQYF
j_call: TRBJ1-5; d_call: NA; v_call: TRBV28; clone_size: NA; cdr3_nt: TGTGCCAGTGTCAGGGGCCTCAATCAGCCCCAGCATTTT; cdr3_aa: CASVRGLNQPQHF
j_call: TRBJ2-7; d_call: NA; v_call: TRBV7-2; clone_size: NA; cdr3_nt: TGTGCCAGCAGCTTAGGTTTAGCCTCCTACGAGCAGTACTTC; cdr3_aa: CASSLGLASYEQYF
j_call: TRBJ2-7; d_call: TRBD2; v_call: TRBV6-5; clone_size: NA; cdr3_nt: TGTGCCAGCAGTTACGGGACTAGCGGGGGGGCAAGGGAGCAGTACTTC; cdr3_aa: CASSYGTSGGAREQYF
j_call: TRBJ1-5; d_call: NA; v_call: TRBV21-1; clone_size: NA; cdr3_nt: TGTGCCAGCAGCAAAGCGCTAAGGGGATTTCAGCCCCAGCATTTT; cdr3_aa: CASSKALRGFQPQHF
j_call: TRBJ2-7; d_call: NA; v_call: TRBV27; clone_size: NA; cdr3_nt: TGTGCCAGCAGCGACGGGGGACCCTACGAGCAGTACTTC; cdr3_aa: CASSDGGPYEQYF
j_call: TRBJ2-1; d_call: TRBD2; v_call: TRBV7-2; clone_size: NA; cdr3_nt: TGTGCCAGCAGCTTAGAACTAGCGGGGGGGAGGGAGCAGTTCTTC; cdr3_aa: CASSLELAGGREQFF
j_call: TRBJ2-5; d_call: TRBD2; v_call: TRBV28; clone_size: NA; cdr3_nt: TGTGCCAGCAGCCCCCCTTTTAATAGCGGGAGGGCCTTTCAGGACTTC; cdr3_aa: CASSPPFNSGRAFQDF
j_call: TRBJ1-5; d_call: TRBD1; v_call: TRBV27; clone_size: once; cdr3_nt: TGTGCCAGCAGGAATACAGGGGAGTGGCAGCCCCAGCATTTT; cdr3_aa: CASRNTGEWQPQHF
j_call: TRBJ2-1; d_call: TRBD2; v_call: TRBV28; clone_size: NA; cdr3_nt: TGTGCCAGCAGTCCCTCCGGGACTACCCTTCTGAGCTCCTACAATGAGCAGTTCTTC; cdr3_aa: CASSPSGTTLLSSYNEQFF
j_call: TRBJ2-5; d_call: TRBD2; v_call: TRBV25-1; clone_size: NA; cdr3_nt: TGTGCCAGCAGTGAATTCGGGACTAGAAAAGAGACCCAGTACTTC; cdr3_aa: CASSEFGTRKETQYF
j_call: TRBJ1-5; d_call: NA; v_call: TRBV7-9; clone_size: NA; cdr3_nt: TGTGCCAGCAGCTTGACAGTAAATCAGCCCCAGCATTTT; cdr3_aa: CASSLTVNQPQHF
j_call: TRBJ1-5; d_call: TRBD1; v_call: TRBV19; clone_size: NA; cdr3_nt: TGTGCCAGTAGTCCCAGACAGGGTATTCGGAATTTT; cdr3_aa: CASSPRQGIRNF
j_call: TRBJ2-3; d_call: TRBD1; v_call: TRBV2; clone_size: NA; cdr3_nt: TGTGCCAGCAGTGAGCGACAGGGGACAACAGATACGCAGTATTTT; cdr3_aa: CASSERQGTTDTQYF
j_call: TRBJ1-6; d_call: NA; v_call: TRBV18; clone_size: NA; cdr3_nt: TGTGCCAGCTCACAACTGGACATTAATTCACCCCTCCACTTT; cdr3_aa: CASSQLDINSPLHF
j_call: TRBJ2-7; d_call: NA; v_call: TRBV11-2; clone_size: NA; cdr3_nt: TGTGCCAGCAGCAGAACAGGGAACTACGAGCAGTACTTC; cdr3_aa: CASSRTGNYEQYF
j_call: TRBJ2-7; d_call: NA; v_call: TRBV19; clone_size: once; cdr3_nt: TGTGCCAGTAGCAGAGGGATCCACTACGAGCAGTACTTC; cdr3_aa: CASSRGIHYEQYF
j_call: TRBJ1-2; d_call: NA; v_call: TRBV18; clone_size: NA; cdr3_nt: TGTGCCAGCTCACCCGTGGGGGCCGGCTACACCTTC; cdr3_aa: CASSPVGAGYTF
j_call: TRBJ2-3; d_call: TRBD1; v_call: TRBV29-1; clone_size: NA; cdr3_nt: TGCAGCGTTAGAAGGGTGGGACAGCTCACAGATACGCAGTATTTT; cdr3_aa: CSVRRVGQLTDTQYF
j_call: TRBJ2-1; d_call: NA; v_call: TRBV6-2/TRBV6-3; clone_size: NA; cdr3_nt: TGTGCCAGCAGCTACTCCCCCCTAAACCGAGCCTACAATGAGCAGTTCTTC; cdr3_aa: CASSYSPLNRAYNEQFF
j_call: TRBJ1-5; d_call: NA; v_call: TRBV3-1/TRBV3-2; clone_size: NA; cdr3_nt: TGTGCCAGCAGCCCCCGTTATAGCAATCAGCCCCAGCATTTT; cdr3_aa: CASSPRYSNQPQHF
j_call: TRBJ2-7; d_call: NA; v_call: TRBV11-1; clone_size: NA; cdr3_nt: TGTGCCAGCAGCTTAAAGGTTGAGGAGGGTGGGTACGAGCAGTACTTC; cdr3_aa: CASSLKVEEGGYEQYF
j_call: TRBJ1-5; d_call: NA; v_call: TRBV24-1; clone_size: NA; cdr3_nt: TGTGCCACCAGTGATACTTCGAGGGATCAGCCCCAGCATTTT; cdr3_aa: CATSDTSRDQPQHF
j_call: TRBJ1-3; d_call: TRBD1; v_call: TRBV4-2; clone_size: NA; cdr3_nt: TGTGCCAGCAGCGCCCTGACAGGGGGCTCTGGAAACACCATATATTTT; cdr3_aa: CASSALTGGSGNTIYF
j_call: TRBJ1-2; d_call: NA; v_call: TRBV6-5; clone_size: NA; cdr3_nt: TGTGCCAGCTCTGCTGTGGGGGGGTATGGCTACACCTTC; cdr3_aa: CASSAVGGYGYTF
j_call: TRBJ2-1; d_call: NA; v_call: TRBV9; clone_size: NA; cdr3_nt: TGTGCCAGCAGCGTAGTTTCCCGGGGCAGGGGCAATGAGCAGTTCTTC; cdr3_aa: CASSVVSRGRGNEQFF
j_call: TRBJ1-5; d_call: NA; v_call: TRBV12-3/TRBV12-4; clone_size: NA; cdr3_nt: TGTGCCAGCAGTTCAGGCAATCAGCCCCAGCATTTT; cdr3_aa: CASSSGNQPQHF
j_call: TRBJ1-1; d_call: NA; v_call: TRBV19; clone_size: few; cdr3_nt: TGTGCCAGTAGTATCAGAACCTTGGACACTGAAGCTTTCTTT; cdr3_aa: CASSIRTLDTEAFF
j_call: TRBJ1-5; d_call: NA; v_call: TRBV28; clone_size: NA; cdr3_nt: TGTGCCAGCAGTTCGAATTGGGAGGGGACATCGGGGCCCCAGCATTTT; cdr3_aa: CASSSNWEGTSGPQHF
j_call: TRBJ2-3; d_call: TRBD2; v_call: TRBV3-1/TRBV3-2; clone_size: NA; cdr3_nt: TGTGCCAGCAGCCTGGGAGGGAGGGGAGATACGCAGTATTTT; cdr3_aa: CASSLGGRGDTQYF
j_call: TRBJ2-7; d_call: NA; v_call: TRBV21-1; clone_size: NA; cdr3_nt: TGTGCCGGGGAGGGCCTAGGAAGGGACAGGGGTATCGCCTACGAGCAGTACTTC; cdr3_aa: CAGEGLGRDRGIAYEQYF
j_call: TRBJ2-1; d_call: NA; v_call: TRBV6-1; clone_size: NA; cdr3_nt: TGTGCCAGCAGTGCAGGCGGGGACAGTGTCTACAATGAGCAGTTCTTC; cdr3_aa: CASSAGGDSVYNEQFF
j_call: TRBJ1-2; d_call: TRBD1; v_call: TRBV27; clone_size: NA; cdr3_nt: TGTGCCAGCAGTCCCCACGCCAGGGGGAACTATGGCTACACCTTC; cdr3_aa: CASSPHARGNYGYTF
j_call: TRBJ2-1; d_call: NA; v_call: TRBV11-2; clone_size: medium-sized; cdr3_nt: TGTGCCAGCAGCTTAGTGGGCCCGACCAATGAGCAGTTCTTC; cdr3_aa: CASSLVGPTNEQFF
j_call: TRBJ1-1; d_call: NA; v_call: TRBV18; clone_size: NA; cdr3_nt: TGTGCCAGCTCACCCGCTTCAACAGGGACCACTGAAGCTTTCTTT; cdr3_aa: CASSPASTGTTEAFF